The clone carrying this TCR beta chain was detected many times. Its target is not known. Each donor was a healthy Caucasian individual from Russia, aged 6 to 90. Isolation yielded PBMCs, at least 7 million per sample, in every case. The total RNA that was extracted per sample amounted to at least 5 micrograms. This specimen belongs to a study of blood T cells in healthy people across ages. The study, taken as a whole, reports: Long-lived donors had more naive CD4+ cells and higher diversity than aged donors.

Together with a sample-barcoded 5' primer, a J-beta primer mix was included in a second PCR lasting about 7 to 11 cycles. Each CDR3 protein is one row after TCRdb ran MiXCR on the 5' RACE reads. The sample has around 900,000 distinct CDR3 sequences; roughly 51% are singletons. The sequence was collected from a woman aged 55-75 years in good health. Material for sequencing was blood.

The CDR3 DNA follows: TGTGCCAGCAGCAGGACAGGTAATTCCTACGAGCAGTACTTC. It codes for CASSRTGNSYEQYF. The rearrangement joins TRBV7-9 to TRBJ2-7; TRBD1 agrees at 7 bases. In germline, CDR1 is SEHNR, CDR2 FQNEAQ (reference sequence). V lost 5 bases to trimming and J lost 1 base; unmatched junction nucleotides: 5. The CDR3 runs 14 residues.